The T cell receptor beta chain under discussion was sequenced for a study of radiotherapy plus CTLA-4 blockade in lung cancer. Trimming took off 5 bases at V and 6 bases at J, with 9 bases between the two ends. Per the germline V gene, CDR1 is DFQATT and CDR2 is SNEGSKA (reference sequence). The CDR3 contains 11 residues. Clones were sequenced by immunoSEQ multiplex PCR, and TCRdb holds only the in-frame ones, with some missing. The data show more than 75,000 clones, with roughly four fifths seen just once and 25% held by the top ten. A note on this clone: The same CDR3 can be traced to other DNA sequences in this sample.

The sequence was collected from a human donor with non-small cell lung cancer that progressed on radiotherapy plus ipilimumab. The chain has TRBV20-1 and TRBJ2-3, with D tentatively TRBD2 (6 bases). The starting material was peripheral blood, obtained from a patient treated with radiotherapy plus ipilimumab. The CDR3 is CSALLADTQYF. DNA of the CDR3: TGCAGTGCTCTCCTAGCGGATACGCAGTATTTT.